This T cell receptor (beta chain) was observed in a study of a mutant IDH1 vaccine in newly diagnosed glioma. Overall study: Vaccinations were initiated 4-6 weeks following radiotherapy alone, or were given together with temozolomide cycles.

Documented time point: week 5, during vaccination. One vaccine dose held 300 ug of mutant IDH1 20-mer peptide and came with topical imiquimod. Profiled with immunoSEQ multiplex PCR; TCRdb holds only in-frame clones, not every one. This sample has about 30,000 clones, with roughly 87% found just once. This clone is a singleton in its sample. Its antigen is undetermined. The TCR comes from a woman aged 35 to 49 with glioma. Some clones in this sample may be carry-over from other donors' samples. Sequencing used peripheral blood mononuclear cells (PBMCs), obtained from a glioma patient whose treatment included an IDH1 peptide vaccine.

The CDR3 loop is CASSLSGLVRDEQFF. CDR3 nucleotides: TGTGCCAGCAGCCTATCGGGACTAGTCCGAGATGAGCAGTTCTTC. This chain joins TRBV6-5 and TRBJ2-1, with 8 bases aligning to TRBD2. Looked up from germline, CDR1 is MNHEY and CDR2 is SVGAGI. V lost 6 bases to trimming and J lost 8 bases; unmatched junction nucleotides: 12. The CDR3 extends over 15 amino acids.